These 2 T cell receptor beta chains share one sample of origin, sequenced in a study of T cells after yellow fever vaccination. Using its own MiXCR run on the 5' RACE reads, TCRdb lists one record per CDR3 protein. The top ten hold 2.5% to 3.5% of the sample, which has about 210,000 distinct CDR3 sequences, about 3% seen once. Source: CD4+ T cells sorted from PBMCs, taken 10 days after the yellow fever booster vaccination. The receptors shown here come from a man aged 18-30 years who received the YFV17D yellow fever vaccine.

The chain links TRBV28 to TRBJ2-7; D gene ambiguous. The V gene lost 3 bases and the J gene lost 5 bases, with 5 bases spanning the gap. The germline V gene encodes CDR1 MDHEN and CDR2 SYDVKM. This CDR3 is built from 11 residues. Here the CDR3 DNA reads TGTGCCAGCAGTTTTGCCAACGAGCAGTACGTC. It translates to CASSFANEQYV.

This clonotype was seen many times. The V call is TRBV5-1, the J call TRBJ2-7; TRBD1 aligns across 10 bases. The trim removed 5 bases at V and 5 bases at J, leaving 13 bases unmatched. The germline V gene has CDR1 SGHRS and CDR2 YFSETQ. CDR3 length: 16 amino acids. CDR3: CASRTIPGQGFNEQYF. The CDR3 DNA sequence: TGCGCCAGCAGGACAATTCCGGGACAGGGGTTCAACGAGCAGTACTTC.